This TCR beta chain was observed in a study of spatial heterogeneity in lung cancer. Overall study context: Alpha-chain sequences were detected in numbers that were consistently lower than beta-chain sequences. TCR and UMI combinations that were unique each appeared, on average, more than ten times in raw reads.

In its sample, this clonotype was seen a few times. Every molecule of TCR cDNA had its own unique molecular identifier. TCRdb reprocessed the 5' RACE reads with MiXCR, giving one entry per CDR3 protein. The sample shows about 6,100 distinct CDR3 sequences, about an eighth of them seen only once. Time point: sample taken at primary tumor resection. Sequencing covered unsorted whole RNA taken from tumor, nontumor lung or frozen PBMC. The approximately 78 donors had untreated early-stage non-small cell lung cancer. CDR1 is PRHDT and CDR2 is FYEKMQ in the germline V gene (reference sequence). The CDR3 sequence is 12 residues long. The V end lost 5 bases, the J end lost 9 bases, and 11 bases lay between the germline ends.

The chain carries TRBV13 and TRBJ1-5; no clear D gene. The starting material was normal lung tissue next to the tumor, obtained at surgery. This TCR came from a male donor with early-stage non-small cell lung cancer. The DNA of the CDR3 is TGTGCCAGCAGCCCACCCGGTGGGCCCCAGCATTTT. Its protein product is CASSPPGGPQHF.